The 9 T cell receptor beta chains in this list originate from one sample, sequenced in a study of glioma-infiltrating T cells after dendritic cell vaccination. Clones were read by immunoSEQ multiplex PCR, and TCRdb kept only the in-frame ones, dropping some. Here the sample spans approximately 82,000 clones, about 90% being singletons. Specimen: blood, collected before dendritic cell vaccination. These receptors were obtained from a human donor with glioblastoma.

V and J are TRBV5-1 and TRBJ2-5, with D unclear. The J call may be faulty, since TRBJ2-7 better matches the DNA end. Germline lookup yields CDR1 SGHRS and CDR2 YFSETQ. This CDR3 region has 14 residues. CDR3 protein: CASQFDIASYEQYF. As DNA, the CDR3 is TGCGCCAGCCAATTTGACATCGCCTCCTACGAGCAGTACTTC.

This chain joins TRBV9 and TRBJ2-5; 8 bases map to TRBD2. The J call may be in error: the DNA end matches TRBJ2-7 better. The CDR3 is made up of 16 amino acids. Germline loops: CDR1 SGDLS, CDR2 YYNGEE. CDR3 in amino acids: CASSVEVGGGTYEQYF. DNA for the CDR3: TGTGCCAGCAGCGTAGAAGTTGGCGGGGGGACCTACGAGCAGTACTTC.

The rearrangement uses TRBV5-1 and TRBJ2-1, with a weak D call TRBD2 (6 bases). Germline V gene lookup returns CDR1 SGHRS and CDR2 YFSETQ. This CDR3 comprises 14 residues. V gave up 3 bases and J gave up 5 bases, with 12 bases separating them. The CDR3: CASSSLARHNEQFF. The CDR3 DNA sequence: TGCGCCAGCAGCTCACTAGCCAGACACAATGAGCAGTTCTTC.

The V gene is TRBV5-6, the J gene TRBJ1-2, with TRBD1 matching over 10 bases. After removal of 1 base from V and 3 bases from J, the junction contained 6 bases not matched to a gene. Germline V lookup: CDR1 SGHDT, CDR2 YYEEEE. The CDR3 contains 16 residues. CDR3: CASSLPGQGSDYGYTF. In nucleotides, the CDR3 is TGTGCCAGCAGCTTGCCGGGACAGGGGAGTGACTATGGCTACACCTTC.

The chain joins TRBV5-6 to TRBJ2-3; 9 nucleotides agree with TRBD1. With 2 bases clipped from V and 6 bases from J, the junction kept 7 bases outside the gene matches. Per germline, CDR1 SGHDT and CDR2 YYEEEE. The CDR3 spans 15 residues. The CDR3 sequence is CASSFRQGEWDTQYF. CDR3 in DNA: TGTGCCAGCAGCTTCAGACAGGGGGAGTGGGATACGCAGTATTTT.

V usage is TRBV7-2 and J usage is TRBJ2-3; 9 bases match TRBD2. With 5 bases clipped from V and 0 bases from J, the junction kept 3 bases outside the gene matches. The germline CDR1 and CDR2 sequences are SGHTA and FQGNSA. The CDR3 sequence is 15 residues long. CDR3 bases: TGTGCCAGCAGCCCACTAGCGGGCAGCACAGATACGCAGTATTTT. Its protein is CASSPLAGSTDTQYF.

The V call is TRBV10-3, the J call TRBJ2-1, with a possible D match to TRBD2 (7 bases). This CDR3 has 17 residues. V lost 4 bases to trimming and J lost 4 bases, with 20 bases between them. From germline, CDR1 is ENHRY and CDR2 SYGVKD. The chain's CDR3 is CAISAPRGAYSYNEQFF. Here the CDR3 DNA reads TGTGCCATCAGTGCCCCCCGGGGGGCCTACAGTTACAATGAGCAGTTCTTC.

This chain links TRBV28 with TRBJ2-3; 10 nucleotides line up with TRBD2. CDR3 length: 15 amino acids. The trim removed 7 bases at V and 3 bases at J, leaving 7 bases unmatched. Germline CDR1 is MDHEN and CDR2 is SYDVKM. In DNA form, the CDR3 reads TGTGCCAGCACCCCGAGCGGGAGGGGAACAGATACGCAGTATTTT. Amino acids: CASTPSGRGTDTQYF.

The table lists this clone with a count of one. The V and J genes are TRBV7-3 and TRBJ2-3, with D perhaps TRBD2 (6 bases). Trimming cost V 4 bases and J 6 bases, with 11 bases left between them. The germline V gene has CDR1 SGHTA and CDR2 FQGTGA. There are 13 residues in the CDR3. Here the CDR3 reads CASSSTRRDTQYF. Here the CDR3 DNA reads TGTGCCAGCAGCTCGACTAGGAGGGATACGCAGTATTTT.